Each of the 24 T cell receptor beta chains below was sequenced from the same sample in a study of blood T cell repertoires in COVID-19. Measured with immunoSEQ multiplex PCR; TCRdb has only the in-frame clones, and not every one. Of more than 150,000 clones listed, around 84% are singletons. Sequenced sample: peripheral blood. The receptors come from a man younger than 45 with active or convalescent COVID-19.

The chain carries TRBV25-1 and TRBJ1-5, with D maybe TRBD1 (5 bases). Germline lookup yields CDR1 MGHDK and CDR2 SYGVNS. The CDR3 runs 15 residues. With 3 bases removed from V and 9 bases from J, the gap between germline ends came to 18 bases. Here the CDR3 reads CASSEKGLHSTPQHF. CDR3 nucleotides: TGTGCCAGCAGTGAGAAGGGACTCCACTCAACGCCCCAGCATTTT.

The chain carries TRBV19 and TRBJ1-2; the match to TRBD1 covers 9 bases. Germline trimming cut 5 bases from V and 8 bases from J; bases unmatched to any gene: 9. The CDR3 is made up of 14 amino acids. In germline, CDR1 is LNHDA, CDR2 SQIVND (reference sequence). The CDR3 loop is CASSPSGTGSGYTF. In DNA form, the CDR3 reads TGTGCCAGTAGTCCTTCCGGGACAGGGAGCGGCTACACCTTC.

The chain is built from TRBV27 and TRBJ1-5; 8 positions agree with TRBD1. The junction had 8 bases not matched to a gene; V was cut back by 2 bases and J by 2 bases. The CDR3 consists of 17 residues. Germline lookup yields CDR1 MNHEY and CDR2 SMNVEV (reference sequence). The CDR3 sequence is CASSLPPRGRGNQPQHF. DNA of the CDR3: TGTGCCAGCAGTTTACCTCCCAGGGGGCGAGGCAATCAGCCCCAGCATTTT.

V usage is TRBV5-4 and J usage is TRBJ2-6; D may be TRBD2 (7 bases). Germline V gives CDR1 SGHNT, CDR2 YYREEE (reference sequence). This CDR3 spans 19 amino acids. V was pared by 10 bases and J by 0 bases, with 26 bases between. The CDR3 sequence is CARCKTTGGPPSGANVLTF. CDR3 bases: TGTGCCCGCTGTAAAACGACCGGGGGGCCCCCCTCTGGGGCCAACGTCCTGACTTTC. Combining the CDR3 with reference TRBV5-4 and TRBJ2-6 gives the whole variable domain ETGVTQSPTHLIKTRGQQVTLRCSSQSGHNTVSWYQQALGQGPQFIFQYYREEENGRGNFPPRFSGLQFPNYSSELNVNALELDDSALYLCARCKTTGGPPSGANVLTFGAGSRLTVL.

V and J are TRBV2 and TRBJ2-2, with unresolved D. V gave up 6 bases and J gave up 5 bases, with 10 bases separating them. The length of the CDR3 is 13 residues. Germline-derived CDR1 and CDR2 are SNHLY and FYNNEI. The CDR3 nucleotides read TGTGCCAGCAGCCTAACCTCAACCGGGGAGCTGTTTTTT. Translated: CASSLTSTGELFF.

The chain employs TRBV6-5 and TRBJ1-1; D is perhaps TRBD1 (6 bases). Germline CDR1 MNHEY, CDR2 SVGAGI. Trimming took off 5 bases at V and 1 base at J, with 14 bases between the two ends. This CDR3 comprises 15 residues. The CDR3 spells CASSRVIQGNTEAFF. The DNA of the CDR3 is TGTGCCAGCAGTAGAGTAATACAGGGGAACACTGAAGCTTTCTTT.

V and J are TRBV30 and TRBJ2-1; TRBD2 matches 11 bases. This CDR3 region has 14 residues. Germline CDR1 reads GTSNPN; CDR2 reads SVGIG (reference sequence). V shed 3 bases, J shed 4 bases, and the junction held 2 bases outside the gene matches. The CDR3 DNA reads TGTGCCTGGAGGATAGCGGGAGGGTACAATGAGCAGTTCTTC. This sequence encodes CAWRIAGGYNEQFF.

The rearrangement joins TRBV5-4 to TRBJ2-2; 10 nucleotides line up with TRBD2. V was pared by 6 bases and J by 6 bases, with 11 bases of the junction left unmatched. From germline, CDR1 is SGHNT and CDR2 YYREEE (reference sequence). The CDR3 consists of 16 residues. As DNA, the CDR3 is TGTGCCAGCACCGAGATTAGCGGGGGGCCATCCGGGGAGCTGTTTTTT. Translating it yields CASTEISGGPSGELFF. The full variable domain, with the rest looked up from reference TRBV5-4 and TRBJ2-2, is ETGVTQSPTHLIKTRGQQVTLRCSSQSGHNTVSWYQQALGQGPQFIFQYYREEENGRGNFPPRFSGLQFPNYSSELNVNALELDDSALYLCASTEISGGPSGELFFGEGSRLTVL.

The rearrangement joins TRBV19 to TRBJ1-2; 9 positions match TRBD1. The CDR3 is 17 amino acids. The ends lost 10 bases at V and 4 bases at J; junction bases unmatched: 19. CDR1 LNHDA and CDR2 SQIVND come from the germline V gene (reference sequence). Here the CDR3 reads CATAGAGTGNPLYGYTF. The CDR3 DNA reads TGTGCCACCGCTGGGGCAGGGACAGGGAACCCTCTCTATGGCTACACCTTC.

This chain connects TRBV12-3 or TRBV12-4 to TRBJ1-6; TRBD1 agrees at 8 bases. The J segment lost 9 bases and the V segment lost 2 bases, leaving 0 bases of the junction unmatched. CDR3 size: 13 residues. Written as DNA, the CDR3 is TGTGCCAGCAGTTTACAGGGGGCTTCACCCCTCCACTTT. Translation gives CASSLQGASPLHF.

J is TRBJ1-2 and V is TRBV25-1; tentatively, D is TRBD1 (6 bases). The CDR3 consists of 18 residues. Looked up from germline, CDR1 is MGHDK and CDR2 is SYGVNS. The germline V and J ends were trimmed by 4 bases and 0 bases, with 21 bases remaining between them. Here the CDR3 reads CASSGQGRQLTSNYGYTF. CDR3 nucleotide sequence: TGTGCCAGCAGTGGCCAGGGGCGGCAGCTTACTTCTAACTATGGCTACACCTTC.

This clone appeared a few times. The chain links TRBV6-5 to TRBJ1-1; TRBD1 aligns across 9 bases. CDR3 size: 14 residues. Germline V CDR1 and CDR2: MNHEY, SVGAGI. With V trimmed by 6 bases and J by 4 bases, 6 bases remained unmatched. CDR3 region: CASRLQGAATEAFF. CDR3 nucleotides: TGTGCCAGCAGACTACAGGGGGCGGCCACTGAAGCTTTCTTT.

The chain couples TRBV29-1 to TRBJ1-6, with a tentative D call TRBD1 (6 bases). The CDR3 length is 12 residues. Germline values: CDR1 SQVTM, CDR2 ANQGSEA. The germline V and J ends were trimmed by 4 bases and 10 bases, with 11 bases remaining between them. Here the CDR3 reads CSVGEGDSPLHF. The CDR3 DNA follows: TGCAGCGTTGGGGAGGGGGACTCACCCCTCCACTTT. The complete variable domain, with remaining parts taken from reference TRBV29-1 and TRBJ1-6, reads SAVISQKPSRDICQRGTSLTIQCQVDSQVTMMFWYRQQPGQSLTLIATANQGSEATYESGFVIDKFPISRPNLTFSTLTVSNMSPEDSSIYLCSVGEGDSPLHFGNGTRLTVT.

V usage is TRBV3-1 (or the pseudogene TRBV3-2) and J usage is TRBJ1-1; D perhaps matches TRBD1 (5 bases). CDR3 length equals 15 residues. Trimming removed 1 base at V and 1 base at J, with 10 bases between. Per the germline V gene, CDR1 is LGHDT and CDR2 is YNNKEL (reference sequence). The CDR3 DNA is TGTGCCAGCAGCCAAGTTTCCACAGGGAACACTGAAGCTTTCTTT. It is translated as CASSQVSTGNTEAFF.

The rearrangement uses TRBV12-3 or TRBV12-4 and TRBJ2-1; D perhaps matches TRBD2 (6 bases). The CDR3 contains 13 residues. The V end lost 3 bases, the J end lost 15 bases, and 18 bases lay between the germline ends. The chain's CDR3 is CASSFGRRGLRFF. Here the CDR3 DNA reads TGTGCCAGCAGTTTCGGAAGGCGGGGTTTAAGGTTCTTC.

The chain recombines TRBV7-9 with TRBJ2-7; TRBD2 aligns across 10 bases. V shed 7 bases and J 4 bases; nucleotides not matched to a gene: 7. Germline V gives CDR1 SEHNR, CDR2 FQNEAQ (reference sequence). This CDR3 is 14 amino acids long. CDR3 protein: CASIEREGAYEQYF. CDR3 coding DNA: TGTGCCAGCATAGAGCGGGAGGGTGCATACGAGCAGTACTTC.

This clone is a singleton in its sample. DNA for the CDR3: TGTGCCAGCAGTGAAGTGGCGGGCCGGGGCACTGAAGCTTTCTTT. It is translated as CASSEVAGRGTEAFF. This sequence joins TRBV2 and TRBJ1-1; D unresolved. The V end was cut by 1 base, the J end by 4 bases, with 13 bases between. CDR1 and CDR2 (germline): SNHLY, FYNNEI. The CDR3 sequence is 15 residues long.

The chain combines TRBV6-4 with TRBJ2-1; 13 bases are shared with TRBD2. From germline, CDR1 is MRHNA and CDR2 SNTAGT. The CDR3 contains 15 residues. Trimming at V came to 2 bases and at J to 5 bases, leaving 0 bases not matched to a gene. The CDR3 protein is CASSDGLAGDNEQFF. The CDR3 DNA is TGTGCCAGCAGTGACGGACTAGCGGGAGACAATGAGCAGTTCTTC.

The V gene is TRBV10-3, the J gene TRBJ1-1; a weak D match, TRBD1 (6 bases). V gave up 6 bases and J gave up 3 bases, with 8 bases separating them. The length of the CDR3 is 12 residues. Germline CDR1 is ENHRY and CDR2 is SYGVKD. Here the CDR3 DNA reads TGTGCCATCAGCGCAGGGGACACTGAAGCTTTCTTT. Translation: CAISAGDTEAFF.

The chain recombines TRBV3-1 (or the pseudogene TRBV3-2) with TRBJ1-4; 7 nucleotides align to TRBD1. J gave up 4 bases and V 3 bases, and 11 bases lay outside the gene matches. The CDR3 has 17 residues. Germline-derived CDR1 and CDR2 are LGHDT and YNNKEL (reference sequence). CDR3 DNA sequence: TGTGCCAGCAGCCAGGTCGCTCCCGGGACAGTTAATGAAAAACTGTTTTTT. Encoded protein: CASSQVAPGTVNEKLFF.

The chain has TRBV24-1 and TRBJ1-5; D not certain. Trimming took off 6 bases at V and 0 bases at J, with 11 bases between the two ends. CDR3 length: 15 amino acids. The germline V gene encodes CDR1 KGHDR and CDR2 SFDVKD. The CDR3 bases are TGTGCCACCAGTCCAACTCAGGATAGCAATCAGCCCCAGCATTTT. It yields the protein CATSPTQDSNQPQHF.

This sequence joins TRBV29-1 and TRBJ1-5; the D gene is possibly TRBD1 (6 bases). V was cut by 4 bases and J by 2 bases, with 15 bases left in between. The germline CDR1 and CDR2 sequences are SQVTM and ANQGSEA. The length of the CDR3 is 15 residues. The CDR3 loop reads CSVATARGGNQPQHF. The CDR3 bases are TGCAGCGTTGCGACGGCCAGGGGTGGCAATCAGCCCCAGCATTTT.

The chain has TRBV2 and TRBJ2-3; TRBD1 is a possible D gene (5 bases). The CDR3 extends over 14 amino acids. Trimming pared 7 bases from V and 3 bases from J, leaving 14 bases between. Germline V gives CDR1 SNHLY, CDR2 FYNNEI. CDR3 DNA sequence: TGTGCCAGCACGTTTTCTGCAGGGACAGATACGCAGTATTTT. It is translated as CASTFSAGTDTQYF.

This chain joins TRBV6-1 and TRBJ1-6; 8 nucleotides line up with TRBD1. The CDR3 length is 16 residues. Trimming at V came to 4 bases and at J to 11 bases, leaving 13 bases not matched to a gene. Germline values: CDR1 MNHNS, CDR2 SASEGT. The CDR3 region is CASSGTGTIGRTPLHF. The DNA of the CDR3 is TGTGCCAGCAGTGGGACAGGGACGATCGGTCGGACACCCCTCCACTTT.